What follows is one T cell receptor (beta chain) and its context. TCRdb's copy holds only in-frame clones and misses some; the assay was immunoSEQ multiplex PCR. The data show approximately 110,000 clones, around 86% seen once. The CDR3 runs 14 residues. Germline values: CDR1 MGHRA, CDR2 YSYEKL. V was shortened by 2 bases and J by 4 bases, with 11 bases between the two germline ends. These data originate in a study of blood T cell repertoires in COVID-19. Sequencing used peripheral blood. The clonotype comes from a human donor in a cohort sampled during active COVID-19. V gene TRBV4-1 combines with J gene TRBJ1-2, with no clear D. The CDR3 is CASSQNVGVYGYTF. CDR3 in DNA: TGCGCCAGCAGCCAAAACGTTGGAGTCTATGGCTACACCTTC.